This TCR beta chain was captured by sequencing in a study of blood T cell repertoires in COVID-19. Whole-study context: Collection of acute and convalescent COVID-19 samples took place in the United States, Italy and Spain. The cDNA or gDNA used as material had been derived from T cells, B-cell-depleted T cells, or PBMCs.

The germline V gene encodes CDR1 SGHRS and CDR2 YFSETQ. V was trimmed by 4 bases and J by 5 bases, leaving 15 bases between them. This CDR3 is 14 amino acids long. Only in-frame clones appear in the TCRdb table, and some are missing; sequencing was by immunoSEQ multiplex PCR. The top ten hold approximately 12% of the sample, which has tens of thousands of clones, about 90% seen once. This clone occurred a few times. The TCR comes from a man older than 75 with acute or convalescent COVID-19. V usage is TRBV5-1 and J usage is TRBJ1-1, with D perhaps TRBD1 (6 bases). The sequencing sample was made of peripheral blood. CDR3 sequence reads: CASSLRTEGTEAFF. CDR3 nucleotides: TGCGCCAGCAGCCTGCGGACAGAGGGGACTGAAGCTTTCTTT.